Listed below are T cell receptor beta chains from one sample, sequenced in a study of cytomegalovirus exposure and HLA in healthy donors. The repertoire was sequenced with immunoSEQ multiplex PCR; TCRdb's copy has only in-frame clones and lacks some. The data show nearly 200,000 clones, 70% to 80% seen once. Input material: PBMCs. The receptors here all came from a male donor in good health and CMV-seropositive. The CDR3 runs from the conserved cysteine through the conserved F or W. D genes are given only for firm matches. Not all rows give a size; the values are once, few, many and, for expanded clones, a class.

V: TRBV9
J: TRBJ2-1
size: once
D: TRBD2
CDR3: CASSVRGLAGGSYNEQFF
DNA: TGTGCCAGCAGCGTCCGTGGACTAGCGGGGGGCTCCTACAATGAGCAGTTCTTC

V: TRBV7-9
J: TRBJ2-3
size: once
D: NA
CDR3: CASSLTHGTSDTQYF
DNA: TGTGCCAGCAGCTTAACCCACGGTACCTCAGATACGCAGTATTTT

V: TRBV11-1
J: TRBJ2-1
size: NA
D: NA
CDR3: CASSWGRAGSYNEQFF
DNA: TGTGCCAGCAGCTGGGGACGGGCGGGATCCTACAATGAGCAGTTCTTC

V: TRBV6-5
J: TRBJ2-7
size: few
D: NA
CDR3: CASSPPGISSYEQYF
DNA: TGTGCCAGCAGTCCTCCCGGGATATCATCCTACGAGCAGTACTTC

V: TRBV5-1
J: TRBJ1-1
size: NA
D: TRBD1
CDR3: CASSAVRQGLGELFF
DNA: TGCGCCAGCAGCGCGGTAAGACAGGGGCTCGGGGAGCTTTTCTTT

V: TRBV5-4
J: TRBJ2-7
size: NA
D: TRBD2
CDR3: CASSLGTSGWYEQYF
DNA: TGTGCCAGCAGCTTGGGGACTAGCGGGTGGTACGAGCAGTACTTC

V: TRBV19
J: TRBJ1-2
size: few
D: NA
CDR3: CASSAAATGYGYTF
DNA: TGTGCCAGTAGTGCCGCCGCGACTGGATATGGCTACACCTTC

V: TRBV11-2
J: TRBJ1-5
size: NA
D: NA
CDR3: CASSLEPHSSNQPQHF
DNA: TGTGCCAGCAGCTTAGAACCCCACAGTAGCAATCAGCCCCAGCATTTT

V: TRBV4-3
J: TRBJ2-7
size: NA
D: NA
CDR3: CASSQEGNSLYEQYF
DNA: TGCGCCAGCAGCCAAGAGGGCAACTCCCTCTACGAGCAGTACTTC

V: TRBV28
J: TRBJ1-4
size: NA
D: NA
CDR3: CASGGGDREKLFF
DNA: TGTGCCAGCGGAGGGGGGGATCGAGAAAAACTGTTTTTT

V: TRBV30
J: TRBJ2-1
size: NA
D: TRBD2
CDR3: CAWAGVDNEQFF
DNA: TGTGCCTGGGCGGGAGTCGACAATGAGCAGTTCTTC

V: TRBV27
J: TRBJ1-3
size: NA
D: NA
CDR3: CASSLSGGISGNTIYF
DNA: TGTGCCAGCAGTTTATCGGGCGGGATATCTGGAAACACCATATATTTT

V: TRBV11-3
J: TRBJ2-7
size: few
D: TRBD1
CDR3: CASSRQGYEQYF
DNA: TGTGCCAGCAGTAGACAGGGCTACGAGCAGTACTTC

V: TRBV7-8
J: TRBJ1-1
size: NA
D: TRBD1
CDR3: CASSLGKTGGRTEAFF
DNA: TGTGCCAGCAGCTTAGGAAAGACAGGGGGACGCACTGAAGCTTTCTTT

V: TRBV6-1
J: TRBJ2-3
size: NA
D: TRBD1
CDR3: CASTRDRGSDTQYF
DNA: TGTGCCAGCACGCGGGACAGGGGTTCAGATACGCAGTATTTT

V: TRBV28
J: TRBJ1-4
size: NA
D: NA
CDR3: CASSLSRGKLFF
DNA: TGTGCCAGCAGTTTATCAAGGGGAAAACTGTTTTTT

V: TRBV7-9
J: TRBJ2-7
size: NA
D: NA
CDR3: CASSLALTGNYYEQYF
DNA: TGTGCCAGCAGCTTAGCGTTAACAGGGAACTACTACGAGCAGTACTTC

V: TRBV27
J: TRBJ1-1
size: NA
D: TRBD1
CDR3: CASSSTGQGARAFF
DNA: TGTGCCAGCAGTTCAACGGGACAGGGGGCGAGGGCTTTCTTT

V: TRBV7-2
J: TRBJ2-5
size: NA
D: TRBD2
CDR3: CASSRGLAGEKETQYF
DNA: TGTGCCAGCAGCAGGGGACTAGCGGGAGAAAAAGAGACCCAGTACTTC

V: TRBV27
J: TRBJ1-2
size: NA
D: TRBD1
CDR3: CASSLSRTGAYYGYTF
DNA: TGTGCCAGCAGTTTATCCCGGACAGGGGCATACTATGGCTACACCTTC

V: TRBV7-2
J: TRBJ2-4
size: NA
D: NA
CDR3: CASSLQVDLAKNIQYF
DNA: TGTGCCAGCAGTCTACAGGTTGACCTAGCCAAAAACATTCAGTACTTC

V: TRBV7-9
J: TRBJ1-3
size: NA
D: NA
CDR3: CASSFPERLRSGNTIYF
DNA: TGTGCCAGCAGCTTCCCTGAGCGGCTCCGCTCTGGAAACACCATATATTTT

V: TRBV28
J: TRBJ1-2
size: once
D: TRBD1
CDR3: CASSFRAGTGGDINYGYTF
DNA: TGTGCCAGCAGTTTCCGAGCCGGGACAGGGGGCGATATTAACTATGGCTACACCTTC

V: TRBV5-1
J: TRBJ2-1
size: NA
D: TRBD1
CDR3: CASSLDGQGIYEQFF
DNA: TGCGCCAGCAGCTTGGACGGACAGGGTATCTATGAGCAGTTCTTC

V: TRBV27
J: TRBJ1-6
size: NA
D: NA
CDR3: CASSLLGTRAVYSPLHF
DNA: TGTGCCAGCAGTTTATTGGGGACACGGGCTGTTTATTCACCCCTCCACTTT

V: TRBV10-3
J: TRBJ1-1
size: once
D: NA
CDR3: CAIGSGMNTEAFF
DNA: TGTGCCATCGGGTCAGGCATGAACACTGAAGCTTTCTTT

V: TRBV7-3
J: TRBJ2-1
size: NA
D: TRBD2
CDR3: CASSFTPLAGGHDEQFF
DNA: TGTGCCAGCAGCTTTACCCCACTAGCGGGGGGGCATGACGAGCAGTTCTTC

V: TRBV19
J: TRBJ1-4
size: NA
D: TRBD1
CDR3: CASSSRRTGGADEKLFF
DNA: TGTGCCAGTAGTAGTCGAAGGACAGGGGGCGCGGATGAAAAACTGTTTTTT

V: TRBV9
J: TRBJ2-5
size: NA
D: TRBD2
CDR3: CASSARTSGGARETQYF
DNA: TGTGCCAGCAGCGCCCGTACTAGCGGGGGGGCAAGGGAGACCCAGTACTTC

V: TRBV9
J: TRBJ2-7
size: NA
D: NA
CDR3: CASSVDTTYEQYF
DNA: TGTGCCAGCAGCGTAGACACCACCTACGAGCAGTACTTC

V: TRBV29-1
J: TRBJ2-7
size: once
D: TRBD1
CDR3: CSVEGQRAYEQYF
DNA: TGCAGCGTTGAGGGACAGCGAGCCTACGAGCAGTACTTC

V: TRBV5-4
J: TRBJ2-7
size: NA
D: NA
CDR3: CASSLRLSGSPYEQYF
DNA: TGTGCCAGCAGCTTGCGACTCAGCGGGTCCCCCTACGAGCAGTACTTC

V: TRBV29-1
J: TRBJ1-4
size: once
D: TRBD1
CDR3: CSGGQEGRKLFF
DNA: TGCAGCGGTGGACAGGAAGGCAGAAAACTGTTTTTT

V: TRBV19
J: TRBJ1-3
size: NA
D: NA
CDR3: CASSAMESRSGNTIYF
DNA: TGTGCCAGTAGTGCCATGGAGTCGCGCTCTGGAAACACCATATATTTT

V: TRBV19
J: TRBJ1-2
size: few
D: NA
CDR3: CASSIGPLDGVVRGYTF
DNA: TGTGCCAGTAGTATTGGGCCCCTCGACGGGGTGGTGCGTGGCTACACCTTC

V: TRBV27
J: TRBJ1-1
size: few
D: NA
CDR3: CASSQGTAEAFF
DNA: TGTGCCAGCAGTCAAGGGACTGCTGAAGCTTTCTTT

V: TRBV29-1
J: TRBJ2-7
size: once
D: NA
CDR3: CSVLGLFSYEQYF
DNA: TGCAGCGTTTTGGGGCTCTTCTCCTACGAGCAGTACTTC

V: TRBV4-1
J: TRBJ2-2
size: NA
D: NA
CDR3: CASSPKRDITGELFF
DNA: TGCGCCAGCAGCCCAAAACGGGACATCACCGGGGAGCTGTTTTTT

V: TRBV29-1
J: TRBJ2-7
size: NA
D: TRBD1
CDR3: CSSRDSNSYEQYF
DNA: TGCAGCTCCCGGGACAGCAACTCCTACGAGCAGTACTTC

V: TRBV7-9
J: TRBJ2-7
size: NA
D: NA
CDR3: CSSSFGQGPHSYEQYF
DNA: TGTTCCAGCAGCTTTGGTCAGGGGCCGCATTCCTACGAGCAGTACTTC

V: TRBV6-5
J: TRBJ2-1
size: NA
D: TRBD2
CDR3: CATEGGRYEQFF
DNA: TGTGCCACGGAGGGCGGGAGATATGAGCAGTTCTTC

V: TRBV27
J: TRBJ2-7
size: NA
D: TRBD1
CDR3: CASSLGGTRGRIVYEQYF
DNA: TGTGCCAGCAGTTTAGGGGGTACGAGGGGGCGAATAGTCTACGAGCAGTACTTC